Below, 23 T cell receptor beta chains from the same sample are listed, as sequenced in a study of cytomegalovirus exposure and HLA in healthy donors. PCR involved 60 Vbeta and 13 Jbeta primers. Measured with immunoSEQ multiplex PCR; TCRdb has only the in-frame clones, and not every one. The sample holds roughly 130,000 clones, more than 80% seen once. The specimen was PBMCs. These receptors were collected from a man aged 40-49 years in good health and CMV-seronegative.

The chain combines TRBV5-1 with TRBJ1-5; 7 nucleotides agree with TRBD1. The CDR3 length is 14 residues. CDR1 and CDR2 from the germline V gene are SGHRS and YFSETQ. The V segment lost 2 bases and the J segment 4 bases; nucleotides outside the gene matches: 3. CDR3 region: CASSFGDRNQPQHF. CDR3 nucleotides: TGCGCCAGCAGCTTCGGGGACAGAAATCAGCCCCAGCATTTT.

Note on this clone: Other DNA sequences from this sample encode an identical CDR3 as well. The CDR3 sequence: CSAGQGTGELFF. The CDR3 region has the DNA TGCAGCGCCGGACAGGGGACCGGGGAGCTGTTTTTT. The gene calls are TRBV29-1 and TRBJ2-2; 9 bases agree with TRBD1. CDR1 and CDR2 (germline): SQVTM, ANQGSEA. The CDR3 has 12 amino acids. J gave up 5 bases and V 7 bases, and 2 bases lay outside the gene matches.

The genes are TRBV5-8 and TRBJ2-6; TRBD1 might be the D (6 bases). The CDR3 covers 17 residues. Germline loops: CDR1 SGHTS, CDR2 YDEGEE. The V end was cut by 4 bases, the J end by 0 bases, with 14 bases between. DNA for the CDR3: TGTGCCAGCAGCGGGGGCACCAGAACCTCTGGGGCCAACGTCCTGACTTTC. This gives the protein CASSGGTRTSGANVLTF.

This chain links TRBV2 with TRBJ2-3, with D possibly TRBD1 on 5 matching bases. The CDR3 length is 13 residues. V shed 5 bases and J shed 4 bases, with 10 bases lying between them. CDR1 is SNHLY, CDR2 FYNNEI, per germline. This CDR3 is CASSRRVADTQYF. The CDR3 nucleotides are TGTGCCAGCAGTCGCAGGGTAGCAGATACGCAGTATTTT.

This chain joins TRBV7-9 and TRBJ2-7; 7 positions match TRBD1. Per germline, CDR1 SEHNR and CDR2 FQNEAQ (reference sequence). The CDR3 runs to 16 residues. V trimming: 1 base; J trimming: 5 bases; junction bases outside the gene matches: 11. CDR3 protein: CASSLGLRGQVDEQYF. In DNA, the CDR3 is TGTGCCAGCAGCTTAGGCCTTAGGGGGCAGGTCGACGAGCAGTACTTC.

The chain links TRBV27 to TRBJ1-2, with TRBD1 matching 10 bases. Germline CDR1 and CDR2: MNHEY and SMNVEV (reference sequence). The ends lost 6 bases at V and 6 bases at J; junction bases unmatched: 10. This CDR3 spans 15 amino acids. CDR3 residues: CASSPRTGGRNGYTF. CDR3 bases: TGTGCCAGCAGCCCCCGGACAGGGGGACGGAATGGCTACACCTTC.

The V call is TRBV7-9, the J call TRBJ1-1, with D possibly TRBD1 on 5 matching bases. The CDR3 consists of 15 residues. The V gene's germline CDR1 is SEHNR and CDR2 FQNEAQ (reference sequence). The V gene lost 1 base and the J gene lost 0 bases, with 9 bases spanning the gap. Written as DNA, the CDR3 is TGTGCCAGCAGCTTAGGGATAGGGGTGAACACTGAAGCTTTCTTT. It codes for CASSLGIGVNTEAFF.

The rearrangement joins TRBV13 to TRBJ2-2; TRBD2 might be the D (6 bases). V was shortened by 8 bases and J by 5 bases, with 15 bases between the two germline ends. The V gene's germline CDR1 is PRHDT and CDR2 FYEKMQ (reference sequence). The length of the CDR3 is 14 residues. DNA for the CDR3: TGTGCCAGCGAGCGCGGGATGGAGACCGGGGAGCTGTTTTTT. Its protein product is CASERGMETGELFF.

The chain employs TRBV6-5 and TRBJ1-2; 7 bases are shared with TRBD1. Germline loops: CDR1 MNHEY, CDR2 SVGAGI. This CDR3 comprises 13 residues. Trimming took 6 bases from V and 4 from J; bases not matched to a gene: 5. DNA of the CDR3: TGTGCCAGCAGCCCAACAGGGGCCTATGGCTACACCTTC. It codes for CASSPTGAYGYTF.

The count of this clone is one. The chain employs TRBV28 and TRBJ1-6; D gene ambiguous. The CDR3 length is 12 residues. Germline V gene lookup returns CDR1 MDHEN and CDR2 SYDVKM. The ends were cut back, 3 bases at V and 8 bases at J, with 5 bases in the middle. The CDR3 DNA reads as TGTGCCAGCAGTTTTCCGGATTCACCCCTCCACTTT. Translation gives CASSFPDSPLHF.

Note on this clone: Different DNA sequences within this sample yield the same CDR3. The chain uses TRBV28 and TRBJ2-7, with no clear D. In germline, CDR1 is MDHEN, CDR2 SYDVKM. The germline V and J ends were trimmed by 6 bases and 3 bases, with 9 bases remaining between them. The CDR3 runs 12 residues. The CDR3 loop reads CASSPLGYEQYF. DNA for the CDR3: TGTGCCAGCAGCCCGCTCGGCTACGAGCAGTACTTC.

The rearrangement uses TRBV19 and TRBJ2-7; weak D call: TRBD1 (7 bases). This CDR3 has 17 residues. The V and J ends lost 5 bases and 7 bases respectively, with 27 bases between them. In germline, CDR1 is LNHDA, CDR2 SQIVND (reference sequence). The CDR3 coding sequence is TGTGCCAGTAGTTCAAACAGGGGAGGACTTAAGGGAAAGGAGCAGTACTTC. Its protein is CASSSNRGGLKGKEQYF.

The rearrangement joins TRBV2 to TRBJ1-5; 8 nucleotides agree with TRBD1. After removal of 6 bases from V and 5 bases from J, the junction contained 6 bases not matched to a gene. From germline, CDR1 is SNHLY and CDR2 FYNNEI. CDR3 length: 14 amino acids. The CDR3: CASSPAGGHQPQHF. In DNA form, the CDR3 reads TGTGCCAGCAGCCCGGCAGGGGGCCATCAGCCCCAGCATTTT.

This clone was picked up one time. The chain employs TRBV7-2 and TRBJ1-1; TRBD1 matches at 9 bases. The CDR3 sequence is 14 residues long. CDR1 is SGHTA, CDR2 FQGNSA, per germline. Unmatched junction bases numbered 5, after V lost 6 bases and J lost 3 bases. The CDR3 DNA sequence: TGTGCCAGCAGTCGGGACAGGGCTCACACTGAAGCTTTCTTT. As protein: CASSRDRAHTEAFF.

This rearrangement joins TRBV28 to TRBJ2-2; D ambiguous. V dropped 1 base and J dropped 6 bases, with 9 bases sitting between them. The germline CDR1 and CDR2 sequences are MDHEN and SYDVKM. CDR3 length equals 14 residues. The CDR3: CASSLFTRAGELFF. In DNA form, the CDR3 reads TGTGCCAGCAGTTTATTCACACGGGCCGGGGAGCTGTTTTTT.

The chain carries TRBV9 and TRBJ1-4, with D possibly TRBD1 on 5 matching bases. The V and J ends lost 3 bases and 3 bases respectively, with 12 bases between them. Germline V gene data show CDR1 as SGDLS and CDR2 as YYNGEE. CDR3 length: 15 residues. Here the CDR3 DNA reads TGTGCCAGCAGCGCGATGACAGATGCTAATGAAAAACTGTTTTTT. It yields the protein CASSAMTDANEKLFF.

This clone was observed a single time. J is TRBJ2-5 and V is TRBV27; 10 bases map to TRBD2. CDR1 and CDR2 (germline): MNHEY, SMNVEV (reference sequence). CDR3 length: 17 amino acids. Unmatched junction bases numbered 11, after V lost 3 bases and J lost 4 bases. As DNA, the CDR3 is TGTGCCAGCAGTTTGGGATCTAGCGGGGGTTATCTAGAGACCCAGTACTTC. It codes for CASSLGSSGGYLETQYF.

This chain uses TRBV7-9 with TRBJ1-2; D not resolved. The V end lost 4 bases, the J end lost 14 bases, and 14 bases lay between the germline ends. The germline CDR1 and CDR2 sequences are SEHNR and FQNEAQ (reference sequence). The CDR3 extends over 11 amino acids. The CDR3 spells CASSSQIGETF. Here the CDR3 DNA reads TGTGCCAGCAGCTCACAGATCGGGGAAACCTTC.

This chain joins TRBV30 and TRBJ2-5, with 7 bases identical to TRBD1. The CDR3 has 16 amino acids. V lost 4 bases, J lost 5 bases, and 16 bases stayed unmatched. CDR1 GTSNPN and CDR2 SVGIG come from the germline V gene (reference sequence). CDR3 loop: CAWTPRTGYFGETQYF. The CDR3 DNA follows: TGTGCCTGGACCCCCCGGACAGGTTATTTCGGGGAGACCCAGTACTTC.

Here the CDR3 reads CASSPRTGDGDTQYF. The CDR3 DNA follows: TGTGCCAGCAGCCCCCGGACAGGGGATGGAGATACGCAGTATTTT. V gene TRBV9 combines with J gene TRBJ2-3, with 9 bases lining up with TRBD1. The CDR3 length is 15 residues. After removal of 4 bases from V and 5 bases from J, the junction contained 8 bases not matched to a gene. Germline CDR1 and CDR2: SGDLS and YYNGEE.

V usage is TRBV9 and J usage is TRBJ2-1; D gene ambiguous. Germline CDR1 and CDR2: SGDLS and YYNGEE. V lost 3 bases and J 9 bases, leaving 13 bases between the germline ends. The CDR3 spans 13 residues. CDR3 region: CASSAREVSEQFF. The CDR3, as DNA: TGTGCCAGCAGCGCCAGAGAGGTCAGTGAGCAGTTCTTC.

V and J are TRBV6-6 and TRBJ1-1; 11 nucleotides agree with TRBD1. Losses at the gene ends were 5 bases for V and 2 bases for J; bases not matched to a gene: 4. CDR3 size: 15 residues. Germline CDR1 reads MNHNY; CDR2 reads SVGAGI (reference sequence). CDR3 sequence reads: CASSRDRGANTEAFF. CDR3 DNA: TGTGCCAGCAGTCGGGACAGGGGGGCTAACACTGAAGCTTTCTTT.

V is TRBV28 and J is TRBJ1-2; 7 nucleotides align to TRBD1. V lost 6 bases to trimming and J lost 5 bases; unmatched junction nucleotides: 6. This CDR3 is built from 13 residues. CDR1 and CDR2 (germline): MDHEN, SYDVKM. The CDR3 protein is CASRTGQAYGYTF. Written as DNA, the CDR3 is TGTGCCAGCAGGACAGGACAGGCGTATGGCTACACCTTC.